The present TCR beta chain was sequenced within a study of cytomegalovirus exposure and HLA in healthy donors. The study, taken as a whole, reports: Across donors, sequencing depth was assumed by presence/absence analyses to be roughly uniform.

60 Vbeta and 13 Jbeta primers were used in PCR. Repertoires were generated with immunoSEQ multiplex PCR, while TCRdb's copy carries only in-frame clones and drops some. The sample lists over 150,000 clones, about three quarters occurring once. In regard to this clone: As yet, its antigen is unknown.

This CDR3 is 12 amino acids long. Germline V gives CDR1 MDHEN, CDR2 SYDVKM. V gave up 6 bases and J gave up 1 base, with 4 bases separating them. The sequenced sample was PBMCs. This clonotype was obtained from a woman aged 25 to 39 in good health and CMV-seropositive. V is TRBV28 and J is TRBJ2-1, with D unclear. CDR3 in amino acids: CASSGSYNEQFF. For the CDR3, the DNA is TGTGCCAGCAGCGGTTCCTACAATGAGCAGTTCTTC.